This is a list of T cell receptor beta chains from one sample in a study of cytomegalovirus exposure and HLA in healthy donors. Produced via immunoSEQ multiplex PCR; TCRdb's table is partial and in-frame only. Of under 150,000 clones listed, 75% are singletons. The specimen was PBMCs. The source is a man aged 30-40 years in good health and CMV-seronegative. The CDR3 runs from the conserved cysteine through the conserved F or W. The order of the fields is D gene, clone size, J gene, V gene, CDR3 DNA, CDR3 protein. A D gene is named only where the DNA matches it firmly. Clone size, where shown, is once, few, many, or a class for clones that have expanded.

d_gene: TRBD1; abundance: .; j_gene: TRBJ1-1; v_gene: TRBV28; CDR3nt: TGTGCCAGCCACGGGACAGGGGTTTTCGAAGCTTTCTTT; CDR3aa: CASHGTGVFEAFF
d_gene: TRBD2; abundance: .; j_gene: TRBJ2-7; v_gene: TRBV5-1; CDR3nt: TGCGCCAGCAGCTTGGTTAGCGGGGGGGCCCAGGTATACGAGCAGTACTTC; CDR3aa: CASSLVSGGAQVYEQYF
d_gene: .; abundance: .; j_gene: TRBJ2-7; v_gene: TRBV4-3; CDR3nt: TGCGCCAGCAGCCAGGAACGACATGTTCTTTACGAGCAGTACTTC; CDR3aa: CASSQERHVLYEQYF
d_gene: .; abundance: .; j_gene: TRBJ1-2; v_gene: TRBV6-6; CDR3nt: TGTGCCAGCACAGGAACCTATGGCTACACCTTC; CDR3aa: CASTGTYGYTF
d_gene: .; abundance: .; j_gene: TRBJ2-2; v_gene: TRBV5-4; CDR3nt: TGTGCCAGCAGCTTGGAGACTCGGAACACCGGGGAGCTGTTTTTT; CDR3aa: CASSLETRNTGELFF
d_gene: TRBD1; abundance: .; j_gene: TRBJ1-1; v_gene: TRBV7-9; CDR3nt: TGTGCCAGCAGCTTAGGCTCTCTCTCGGGACAGAGTGAAGCTTTCTTT; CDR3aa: CASSLGSLSGQSEAFF
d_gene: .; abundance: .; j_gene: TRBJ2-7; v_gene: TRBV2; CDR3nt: TGTGCCAGCAGTGACCCGGACTCCCCATCCTACGAGCAGTACTTC; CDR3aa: CASSDPDSPSYEQYF
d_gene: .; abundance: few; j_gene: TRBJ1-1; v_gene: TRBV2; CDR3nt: TGTGCCAGTTCCTACTACGACGGCCCGAACACTGAAGCTTTCTTT; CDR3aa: CASSYYDGPNTEAFF
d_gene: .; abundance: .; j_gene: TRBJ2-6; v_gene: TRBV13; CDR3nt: TGTGCCAGCAGCCCCCGGAGAGGGGCCAACGTCCTGACTTTC; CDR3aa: CASSPRRGANVLTF
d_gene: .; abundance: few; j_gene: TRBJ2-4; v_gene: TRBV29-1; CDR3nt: TGCAGCGTTGAAGACTGGCGGGACAGAGTGTACTTC; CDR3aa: CSVEDWRDRVYF
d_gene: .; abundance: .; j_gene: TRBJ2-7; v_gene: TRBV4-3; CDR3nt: TGCGCCAGCAGCACCCGAACAGGATACTACGAGCAGTACTTC; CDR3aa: CASSTRTGYYEQYF
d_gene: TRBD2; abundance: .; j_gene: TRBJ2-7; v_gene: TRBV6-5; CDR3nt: TGTGCCAGCAGTGCGTTTCTAGCGGGAGACCACGAGCAGTACTTC; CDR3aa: CASSAFLAGDHEQYF
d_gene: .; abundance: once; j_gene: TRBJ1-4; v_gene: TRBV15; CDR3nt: TGTGCCACCAGCAGAGATATTTTAGGGACAAGGGAAAAACTGTTTTTT; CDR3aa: CATSRDILGTREKLFF
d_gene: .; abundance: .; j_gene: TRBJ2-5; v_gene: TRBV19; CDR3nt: TGTGCCAGTAGTATTAGTGGTTCGGGGACCCAGTACTTC; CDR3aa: CASSISGSGTQYF
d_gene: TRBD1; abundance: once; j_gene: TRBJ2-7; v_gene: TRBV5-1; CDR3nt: TGCGCCAGCAGCTTACCCGGACAGGGTAATTACGAGCAGTACTTC; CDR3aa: CASSLPGQGNYEQYF
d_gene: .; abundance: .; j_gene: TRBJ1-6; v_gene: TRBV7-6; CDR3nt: TGTGCCAGCAGCTTAAGGGACTCGACCAATTCACCCCTCCACTTT; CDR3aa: CASSLRDSTNSPLHF
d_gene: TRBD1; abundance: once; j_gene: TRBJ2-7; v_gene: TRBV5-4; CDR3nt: TGTGCCAGCAGTCCGGGACAGCTCTACGAGCAGTACTTC; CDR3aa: CASSPGQLYEQYF
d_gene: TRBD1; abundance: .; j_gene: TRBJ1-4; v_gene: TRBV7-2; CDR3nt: TGTGCCAGCAGCCTGGACAGGGGTGAAAAACTGTTTTTT; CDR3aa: CASSLDRGEKLFF
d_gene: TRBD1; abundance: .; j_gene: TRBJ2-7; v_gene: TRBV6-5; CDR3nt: TGTGCCAGCAGGCAGGGACAGGGGGTTGGCGAGCAGTACTTC; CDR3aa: CASRQGQGVGEQYF
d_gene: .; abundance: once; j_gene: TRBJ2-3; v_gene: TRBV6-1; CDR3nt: TGTGCCAGCAGTGCCGAACAGGGTGGTGCAGATACGCAGTATTTT; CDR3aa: CASSAEQGGADTQYF
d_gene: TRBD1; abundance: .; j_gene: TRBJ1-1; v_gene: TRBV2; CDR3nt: TGTGCCAGCAGTACCTTCTCGGGACAGCTGAACACTGAAGCTTTCTTT; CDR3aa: CASSTFSGQLNTEAFF
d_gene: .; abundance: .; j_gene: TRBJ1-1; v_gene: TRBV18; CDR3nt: TGTGCCAGCTCACCCGAACAGGGATTCACTGAAGCTTTCTTT; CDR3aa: CASSPEQGFTEAFF
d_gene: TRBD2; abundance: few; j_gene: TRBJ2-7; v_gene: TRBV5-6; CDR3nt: TGTGCCAGCAGCTTGGGTGGGACTAGCCTTCTTGAGCAGTACTTC; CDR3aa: CASSLGGTSLLEQYF
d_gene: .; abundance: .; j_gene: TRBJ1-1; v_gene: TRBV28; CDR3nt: TGTGCCAGCAGTTTGTATAACACTGAAGCTTTCTTT; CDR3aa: CASSLYNTEAFF
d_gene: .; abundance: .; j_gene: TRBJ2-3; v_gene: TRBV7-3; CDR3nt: TGTGCCAGCAACCGCGTGCCTGGTACGCAGTATTTT; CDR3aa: CASNRVPGTQYF
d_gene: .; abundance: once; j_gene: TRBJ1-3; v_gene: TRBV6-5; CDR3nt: TGTGCCAGCAGTTACGTCGGGAGCTCTGGAAACACCATATATTTT; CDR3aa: CASSYVGSSGNTIYF